Listed below are T cell receptor beta chains from one sample, sequenced in a study of blood T cell repertoires in COVID-19. Measured with immunoSEQ multiplex PCR; TCRdb has only the in-frame clones, and not every one. The table shows roughly 140,000 clones, with around 81% occurring only once. What was sequenced was peripheral blood. All receptors derive from a human donor in a cohort sampled during active COVID-19. CDR3s include the opening cysteine and the closing phenylalanine or tryptophan. Fields, in order: clone size, J gene, V gene, CDR3 length, D gene, CDR3 protein, CDR3 DNA. D genes are given only for firm matches. Not every row has a clone size; where given, it reads once, few, many or a size class.

clone size: -
J gene: TRBJ2-7
V gene: TRBV19
CDR3 length: 15
D gene: TRBD1
CDR3 protein: CASSITGQGSYEQYF
CDR3 DNA: TGTGCCAGTAGTATAACGGGACAGGGTTCCTACGAGCAGTACTTC

clone size: -
J gene: TRBJ1-5
V gene: TRBV6-4
CDR3 length: 17
D gene: -
CDR3 protein: CASSDRLRDRNNQPQHF
CDR3 DNA: TGTGCCAGCAGTGACAGACTTCGCGACAGGAACAATCAGCCCCAGCATTTT

clone size: -
J gene: TRBJ2-5
V gene: TRBV18
CDR3 length: 13
D gene: -
CDR3 protein: CASSPPEKETQYF
CDR3 DNA: TGTGCCAGCTCACCACCTGAGAAAGAGACCCAGTACTTC

clone size: -
J gene: TRBJ2-1
V gene: TRBV6-2/TRBV6-3
CDR3 length: 14
D gene: -
CDR3 protein: CASSYRKPDNEQFF
CDR3 DNA: TGTGCCAGCAGTTACCGAAAACCGGACAATGAGCAGTTCTTC

clone size: -
J gene: TRBJ2-5
V gene: TRBV27
CDR3 length: 14
D gene: -
CDR3 protein: CASSLSQLKETQYF
CDR3 DNA: TGTGCCAGCAGTTTATCGCAACTAAAAGAGACCCAGTACTTC

clone size: -
J gene: TRBJ1-5
V gene: TRBV5-1
CDR3 length: 14
D gene: -
CDR3 protein: CASSPAGMDQPQHF
CDR3 DNA: TGCGCCAGCAGCCCAGCGGGGATGGATCAGCCCCAGCATTTT

clone size: -
J gene: TRBJ2-5
V gene: TRBV27
CDR3 length: 12
D gene: -
CDR3 protein: CASSFGGETQYF
CDR3 DNA: TGTGCCAGCAGTTTTGGAGGAGAGACCCAGTACTTC

clone size: -
J gene: TRBJ1-4
V gene: TRBV7-2
CDR3 length: 16
D gene: -
CDR3 protein: CASSLGPRGVGEKLFF
CDR3 DNA: TGTGCCAGCAGCCTCGGTCCCCGGGGGGTGGGGGAAAAACTGTTTTTT

clone size: -
J gene: TRBJ2-6
V gene: TRBV24-1
CDR3 length: 16
D gene: -
CDR3 protein: CATSDRTGSGANVLTF
CDR3 DNA: TGTGCCACCAGTGACCGAACAGGGTCTGGGGCCAACGTCCTGACTTTC

clone size: -
J gene: TRBJ2-5
V gene: TRBV9
CDR3 length: 12
D gene: -
CDR3 protein: CASSPAGETQYF
CDR3 DNA: TGTGCCAGCAGTCCCGCGGGAGAGACCCAGTACTTC

clone size: -
J gene: TRBJ2-7
V gene: TRBV19
CDR3 length: 14
D gene: -
CDR3 protein: CASSKRQASYEQYF
CDR3 DNA: TGTGCCAGTAGTAAGAGACAGGCGTCCTACGAGCAGTACTTC

clone size: -
J gene: TRBJ1-6
V gene: TRBV2
CDR3 length: 14
D gene: -
CDR3 protein: CASILDSYNSPLHF
CDR3 DNA: TGTGCCAGCATTCTTGACAGCTATAATTCACCCCTCCACTTT

clone size: -
J gene: TRBJ2-7
V gene: TRBV29-1
CDR3 length: 12
D gene: TRBD2
CDR3 protein: CSVVGGGYEQYF
CDR3 DNA: TGCAGCGTTGTGGGCGGGGGCTACGAGCAGTACTTC

clone size: -
J gene: TRBJ2-5
V gene: TRBV4-2
CDR3 length: 13
D gene: -
CDR3 protein: CASSQGELETQYF
CDR3 DNA: TGTGCCAGCAGCCAAGGCGAATTGGAGACCCAGTACTTC

clone size: -
J gene: TRBJ2-7
V gene: TRBV28
CDR3 length: 22
D gene: TRBD1
CDR3 protein: CASSFPTSTRDRVGPFSYEQYF
CDR3 DNA: TGTGCCAGCAGTTTTCCTACGAGTACTCGGGACAGGGTTGGGCCTTTCTCCTACGAGCAGTACTTC

clone size: -
J gene: TRBJ2-5
V gene: TRBV4-3
CDR3 length: 13
D gene: -
CDR3 protein: CASSQEDRGTQYF
CDR3 DNA: TGCGCCAGCAGCCAAGAGGATCGAGGGACCCAGTACTTC

clone size: few
J gene: TRBJ2-5
V gene: TRBV6-2/TRBV6-3
CDR3 length: 14
D gene: TRBD2
CDR3 protein: CASSYDLRTSRQYF
CDR3 DNA: TGTGCCAGCAGTTACGACCTCAGGACTAGCAGGCAGTACTTC

clone size: once
J gene: TRBJ2-6
V gene: TRBV21-1
CDR3 length: 16
D gene: -
CDR3 protein: CASSIQGGAGANVLTF
CDR3 DNA: TGTGCCAGCAGCATTCAGGGAGGGGCTGGGGCCAACGTCCTGACTTTC

clone size: -
J gene: TRBJ2-1
V gene: TRBV7-9
CDR3 length: 14
D gene: TRBD1
CDR3 protein: CASSRDRVYNEQFF
CDR3 DNA: TGTGCCAGCAGCCGTGACAGGGTCTACAATGAGCAGTTCTTC

clone size: -
J gene: TRBJ2-3
V gene: TRBV7-7
CDR3 length: 15
D gene: TRBD2
CDR3 protein: CASSASSGLSSTQYF
CDR3 DNA: TGTGCCAGCAGCGCGTCCTCGGGACTATCCAGTACGCAGTATTTT

clone size: once
J gene: TRBJ2-4
V gene: TRBV11-3
CDR3 length: 13
D gene: TRBD1
CDR3 protein: CASSPGQGNIQYF
CDR3 DNA: TGTGCCAGCAGCCCGGGACAGGGAAACATTCAGTACTTC

clone size: -
J gene: TRBJ1-3
V gene: TRBV19
CDR3 length: 17
D gene: -
CDR3 protein: CASGPLNKGVSGNTIYF
CDR3 DNA: TGTGCCAGTGGACCTTTAAACAAGGGGGTTTCTGGAAACACCATATATTTT

clone size: -
J gene: TRBJ2-3
V gene: TRBV2
CDR3 length: 16
D gene: TRBD2
CDR3 protein: CASSEGGLAGGDTQYF
CDR3 DNA: TGTGCCAGCAGTGAAGGGGGGCTAGCGGGAGGGGATACGCAGTATTTT

clone size: -
J gene: TRBJ2-7
V gene: TRBV28
CDR3 length: 15
D gene: TRBD1
CDR3 protein: CASSHRDRGLRLQYF
CDR3 DNA: TGTGCCAGCAGTCACCGGGACAGGGGGCTTAGATTGCAGTACTTC

clone size: -
J gene: TRBJ2-1
V gene: TRBV6-5
CDR3 length: 13
D gene: -
CDR3 protein: CASSFIARNEQFF
CDR3 DNA: TGTGCCAGCAGCTTTATAGCGCGTAATGAGCAGTTCTTC

clone size: -
J gene: TRBJ1-2
V gene: TRBV2
CDR3 length: 12
D gene: -
CDR3 protein: CASRDNNYGYTF
CDR3 DNA: TGTGCCAGCAGGGACAACAACTATGGCTACACCTTC

clone size: few
J gene: TRBJ2-1
V gene: TRBV6-6
CDR3 length: 15
D gene: -
CDR3 protein: CASSYSQGGDNEQFF
CDR3 DNA: TGTGCCAGCAGTTACTCGCAAGGGGGGGACAATGAGCAGTTCTTC

clone size: -
J gene: TRBJ2-3
V gene: TRBV6-5
CDR3 length: 15
D gene: TRBD2
CDR3 protein: CASRYGLAGDGTQYF
CDR3 DNA: TGTGCCAGCAGATACGGACTAGCGGGAGACGGGACGCAGTATTTT

clone size: -
J gene: TRBJ2-2
V gene: TRBV5-1
CDR3 length: 16
D gene: -
CDR3 protein: CASSYYGGATITSLFF
CDR3 DNA: TGCGCCAGCAGCTACTACGGGGGTGCCACCATCACCTCCCTGTTTTTT

clone size: -
J gene: TRBJ2-1
V gene: TRBV27
CDR3 length: 13
D gene: TRBD2
CDR3 protein: CASSPKREGPRFF
CDR3 DNA: TGTGCCAGCAGTCCAAAGCGGGAGGGTCCCCGGTTCTTC